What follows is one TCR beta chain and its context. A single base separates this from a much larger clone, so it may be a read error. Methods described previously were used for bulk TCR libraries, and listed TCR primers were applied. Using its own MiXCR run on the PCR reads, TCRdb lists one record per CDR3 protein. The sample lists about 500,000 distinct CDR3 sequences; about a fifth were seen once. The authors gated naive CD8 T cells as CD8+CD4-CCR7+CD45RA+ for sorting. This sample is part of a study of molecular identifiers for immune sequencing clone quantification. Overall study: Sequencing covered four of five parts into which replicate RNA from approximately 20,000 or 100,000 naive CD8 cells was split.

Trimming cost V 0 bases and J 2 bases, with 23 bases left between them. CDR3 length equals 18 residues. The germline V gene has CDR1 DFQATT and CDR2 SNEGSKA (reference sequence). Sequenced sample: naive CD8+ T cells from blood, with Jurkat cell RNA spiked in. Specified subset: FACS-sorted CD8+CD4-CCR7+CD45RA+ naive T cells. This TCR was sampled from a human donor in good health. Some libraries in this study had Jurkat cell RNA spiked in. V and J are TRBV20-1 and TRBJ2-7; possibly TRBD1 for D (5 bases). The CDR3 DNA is TGCAGTGCTAGAGATCTTGGAGCAAGGGGCCTGAGCCCCTACGAGCAGTACTTC. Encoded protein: CSARDLGARGLSPYEQYF.